This TCR beta chain came from a study of cytomegalovirus exposure and HLA in healthy donors. The PCR was carried out with 60 Vbeta primers and 13 Jbeta primers. The assay was immunoSEQ multiplex PCR, and TCRdb's table has in-frame clones only and misses some. This listing includes tens of thousands of clones. On this clone: The junction and the germline gene differ at one end; a read error may be behind it.

The CDR3 contains 14 residues. Germline CDR1 SSHAT, CDR2 FNYEAQ (reference sequence). Sequencing was performed on PBMCs. The chain uses TRBV7-7 and TRBJ2-1; tentatively, D is TRBD1 (6 bases). This TCR derives from a female donor in good health and CMV-seronegative. The CDR3 DNA reads TGTGCTAGCAGCTTAGGGTCAGGGGTTAATGAGCAGTTCTTC. This translates into CASSLGSGVNEQFF.